The 21 T cell receptor beta chains in this list originate from one sample, sequenced in a study of T cell responses to AZD1222 COVID-19 vaccine. Measured with immunoSEQ multiplex PCR; TCRdb has only the in-frame clones, and not every one. The data hold 150,000 or so clones, with around 90% observed a single time. The starting material was peripheral blood, obtained on day 0 of AZD1222 vaccination. These receptors were collected from an adult in good health.

The table lists this clone with a count of one. The chain couples TRBV28 to TRBJ1-2; 9 nucleotides align to TRBD1. This CDR3 region has 12 residues. Per germline, CDR1 MDHEN and CDR2 SYDVKM. With 9 bases clipped from V and 4 bases from J, the junction kept 3 bases outside the gene matches. The CDR3 loop reads CASDRGGYGYTF. DNA of the CDR3: TGTGCCAGTGACAGGGGGGGCTATGGCTACACCTTC.

The rearrangement uses TRBV10-2 and TRBJ1-5, with a tentative D call TRBD1 (6 bases). Germline V gene sequence: CDR1 WSHSY, CDR2 SAAADI. This CDR3 comprises 14 residues. V lost 5 bases to trimming and J lost 5 bases, with 13 bases between them. CDR3 coding DNA: TGCGCCAGCAGTCCAGCCTCAGGGGATCAGCCCCAGCATTTT. The encoded protein is CASSPASGDQPQHF.

The chain couples TRBV9 to TRBJ1-1; 9 positions agree with TRBD1. The CDR3 covers 15 residues. Germline V CDR1 and CDR2: SGDLS, YYNGEE. The junction had 6 bases not matched to a gene; V was cut back by 4 bases and J by 2 bases. CDR3 sequence (DNA): TGTGCCAGCAGCACCCGACAGGGGGGAAACACTGAAGCTTTCTTT. Protein sequence: CASSTRQGGNTEAFF.

V and J are TRBV7-9 and TRBJ1-1; D gene unclear. The germline V and J ends were trimmed by 5 bases and 5 bases, with 6 bases remaining between them. This CDR3 is built from 11 residues. Per germline, CDR1 SEHNR and CDR2 FQNEAQ (reference sequence). The CDR3 DNA sequence: TGTGCCAGCAGCCCCAGAACTGAAGCTTTCTTT. As protein: CASSPRTEAFF.

The J gene is TRBJ1-6, the V gene TRBV3-1 (or the pseudogene TRBV3-2); perhaps TRBD1 as D (5 bases). The CDR3 totals 15 residues. Germline lookup yields CDR1 LGHDT and CDR2 YNNKEL (reference sequence). V lost 1 base and J 9 bases, leaving 13 bases between the germline ends. The CDR3 DNA follows: TGTGCCAGCAGCCAAGTTCAGGGTAACGGTTCACCCCTCCACTTT. It translates to CASSQVQGNGSPLHF.

The V and J genes are TRBV7-9 and TRBJ1-1; D gene unclear. V dropped 7 bases and J dropped 11 bases, with 20 bases sitting between them. CDR1 and CDR2 (germline): SEHNR, FQNEAQ (reference sequence). This CDR3 spans 13 amino acids. This CDR3 reads CASTRSGLEEAFF. Written as DNA, the CDR3 is TGTGCCAGCACCAGGTCGGGGTTGGAGGAGGCTTTCTTT.

The chain couples TRBV7-2 to TRBJ1-1, with D tentatively TRBD1 (5 bases). The germline V gene has CDR1 SGHTA and CDR2 FQGNSA. The CDR3 runs to 16 residues. V gave up 0 bases and J gave up 1 base, with 12 bases separating them. The CDR3 nucleotides are TGTGCCAGCAGCTTAGCGCCCGGTCAGGGGAACACTGAAGCTTTCTTT. This translates into CASSLAPGQGNTEAFF. Supplemented by reference TRBV7-2 and TRBJ1-1, the full variable domain reads GAGVSQSPSNKVTEKGKDVELRCDPISGHTALYWYRQSLGQGLEFLIYFQGNSAPDKSGLPSDRFSAERTGGSVSTLTIQRTQQEDSAVYLCASSLAPGQGNTEAFFGQGTRLTVV.

V gene TRBV5-1 combines with J gene TRBJ2-7, with D perhaps TRBD1 (6 bases). Trimming removed 0 bases from V and 3 bases from J, with 13 bases in between. The CDR3 runs to 15 residues. Germline V gene lookup returns CDR1 SGHRS and CDR2 YFSETQ. The CDR3 sequence: CASSLAGQSLYEQYF. The CDR3 DNA is TGCGCCAGCAGCTTGGCAGGACAGAGCCTCTACGAGCAGTACTTC.

This clone came up a few times. Other nucleotide sequences from this sample produce the same CDR3. V usage is TRBV5-1 and J usage is TRBJ1-5; tentative D call: TRBD1 (5 bases). Germline assignment: CDR1 SGHRS and CDR2 YFSETQ. V lost 0 bases and J lost 4, with 8 bases in between. The CDR3 extends over 14 amino acids. The CDR3 loop is CASSLGDGNQPQHF. Written as DNA, the CDR3 is TGCGCCAGCAGCTTGGGGGACGGTAATCAGCCCCAGCATTTT.

The chain joins TRBV5-4 to TRBJ1-6; 8 bases align to TRBD1. V shed 5 bases and J 7 bases; nucleotides not matched to a gene: 8. CDR1 SGHNT and CDR2 YYREEE come from the germline V gene (reference sequence). CDR3 length: 15 residues. For the CDR3, the DNA is TGTGCCAGCAGAAATACCGGGACAGGCAATTCACCCCTCCACTTT. Its protein is CASRNTGTGNSPLHF. Full variable domain (rest looked up from reference TRBV5-4 and TRBJ1-6): ETGVTQSPTHLIKTRGQQVTLRCSSQSGHNTVSWYQQALGQGPQFIFQYYREEENGRGNFPPRFSGLQFPNYSSELNVNALELDDSALYLCASRNTGTGNSPLHFGNGTRLTVT.

This chain links TRBV7-8 with TRBJ2-2, with 12 bases aligning to TRBD1. The CDR3 runs to 15 residues. The V segment lost 3 bases and the J segment 6 bases; nucleotides outside the gene matches: 2. Germline values: CDR1 SGHVS, CDR2 FQNEAQ. The CDR3 DNA reads TGTGCCAGCAGCTTGGGGACAGGGGGCTCCGGGGAGCTGTTTTTT. It translates to CASSLGTGGSGELFF.

The gene calls are TRBV20-1 and TRBJ2-1; 13 bases are shared with TRBD2. Trimming removed 3 bases from V and 4 bases from J; junction bases left unmatched: 3. Germline loops: CDR1 DFQATT, CDR2 SNEGSKA (reference sequence). This CDR3 contains 15 residues. The CDR3 bases are TGCAGTGCTAGTGGGACTAGCGGGATTTACAATGAGCAGTTCTTC. Residues: CSASGTSGIYNEQFF.

The genes are TRBV5-1 and TRBJ2-3, with D perhaps matching TRBD2 (7 bases). The CDR3 has 14 amino acids. V was shortened by 6 bases and J by 5 bases, with 16 bases between the two germline ends. CDR1 is SGHRS, CDR2 YFSETQ, per germline. CDR3 sequence reads: CASTPREGVDTQYF. CDR3 nucleotides: TGCGCCAGCACTCCCAGGGAGGGGGTAGATACGCAGTATTTT.

The chain is built from TRBV6-5 and TRBJ2-5; 7 bases map to TRBD1. Germline values: CDR1 MNHEY, CDR2 SVGAGI. The trim removed 2 bases at V and 4 bases at J, leaving 7 bases unmatched. The CDR3 extends over 15 amino acids. The CDR3: CASSYQGQPRETQYF. CDR3 nucleotide sequence: TGTGCCAGCAGTTACCAGGGACAGCCCCGAGAGACCCAGTACTTC.

The CDR3 nucleotides read TGCGCCAGCAGAATGGAGGGAAACACCGGGGAGCTGTTTTTT. Its translation: CASRMEGNTGELFF. This chain joins TRBV5-1 and TRBJ2-2; D is perhaps TRBD2 (6 bases). V was cut by 5 bases and J by 2 bases, with 10 bases left in between. Germline V gives CDR1 SGHRS, CDR2 YFSETQ. CDR3 length equals 14 residues. Full variable domain (outside the CDR3, taken from reference TRBV5-1 and TRBJ2-2): KAGVTQTPRYLIKTRGQQVTLSCSPISGHRSVSWYQQTPGQGLQFLFEYFSETQRNKGNFPGRFSGRQFSNSRSEMNVSTLELGDSALYLCASRMEGNTGELFFGEGSRLTVL.

A single count supports this clone. J is TRBJ2-7 and V is TRBV5-1, with a possible D match to TRBD1 (5 bases). With 5 bases removed from V and 5 bases from J, the gap between germline ends came to 14 bases. Germline V CDR1 and CDR2: SGHRS, YFSETQ. The CDR3 has 13 residues. In DNA, the CDR3 is TGCGCCAGCAGAATGGAGACGACAGACGAGCAGTACGTC. Translation: CASRMETTDEQYV.

This clone was picked up one time. This rearrangement joins TRBV7-3 to TRBJ1-6; 10 bases are shared with TRBD1. Germline trimming cut 5 bases from V and 6 bases from J; bases unmatched to any gene: 7. Germline CDR1 is SGHTA and CDR2 is FQGTGA. The CDR3 totals 16 residues. The DNA for the CDR3 is TGTGCCAGCAGCCTCCAGGGACAGGGGAGTAATTCACCCCTCCACTTT. This translates into CASSLQGQGSNSPLHF.

The rearrangement links TRBV2 to TRBJ2-2; no clear D gene. Per germline, CDR1 SNHLY and CDR2 FYNNEI. Trimming removed 4 bases at V and 8 bases at J, with 11 bases between. The CDR3 loop spans 13 amino acids. The CDR3 region is CASSVGPRGELFF. The DNA of the CDR3 is TGTGCCAGCAGTGTCGGGCCTAGGGGGGAGCTGTTTTTT.

V and J are TRBV5-1 and TRBJ2-5, with 7 bases aligning to TRBD2. The CDR3 loop spans 15 amino acids. With V trimmed by 4 bases and J by 4 bases, 10 bases remained unmatched. Germline-derived CDR1 and CDR2 are SGHRS and YFSETQ. The CDR3 nucleotides are TGCGCCAGCAGCGGAAGCGGGGAGGGAGGAGAGACCCAGTACTTC. This encodes CASSGSGEGGETQYF.

This CDR3 reads CASSEGRRVQETQYF. DNA of the CDR3: TGCGCCAGCAGTGAGGGGCGGCGGGTACAGGAGACCCAGTACTTC. The rearrangement joins TRBV10-2 to TRBJ2-5, with D possibly being TRBD2 (5 bases). The CDR3 sequence is 15 residues long. V was shortened by 2 bases and J by 5 bases, with 15 bases between the two germline ends. CDR1 is WSHSY and CDR2 is SAAADI in the germline V gene.

The chain links TRBV14 to TRBJ1-6; D not resolved. V lost 6 bases and J lost 6, with 9 bases in between. Germline V gene sequence: CDR1 SGHDN, CDR2 FVKESK. This CDR3 region has 13 residues. The CDR3: CASSGEGNSPLHF. CDR3 coding DNA: TGTGCCAGCAGTGGGGAAGGTAATTCACCCCTCCACTTT.